The clone carrying this TCR beta chain turned up a few times. Antigen unknown. This specimen belongs to a study of human T cells and chemical hapten exposure. Looking at the study overall: Variability of per-sample TCR yields stemmed mainly from small differences in pooled library volume.

In the library, unique molecular identifiers were attached to individual cDNA molecules. Per the original data handling: Sequenced samples showed a median of approximately 96,000 TCRs each, with counts running from around 24,000 to 710,000. In TCRdb, the reads were re-called with MiXCR into one record per CDR3 protein. These V and J calls derive from TCRdb rather than the authors' analysis. This repertoire shows about 120,000 distinct CDR3 sequences, 8.5% found once; its top ten account for approximately 1.5%. V was trimmed by 4 bases and J by 4 bases, leaving 16 bases between them. This CDR3 is built from 16 residues. Germline CDR1 is SGHVS and CDR2 is FQNEAQ. Findings and limits, study-wide: DPC sensitization did not alter TCRs above 1 in 1000 frequency.

Blood, whole and unfractionated, served as the source for total RNA extraction. Input material: whole blood. The TCR comes from a human donor in good health. Some clones in this sample may be carry-over from other donors' samples. The chain links TRBV7-8 to TRBJ2-2; weak D call: TRBD2 (6 bases). Here the CDR3 DNA reads TGTGCCAGCAGCTACGTTCTAGCGTCCCGCACCGGGGAGCTGTTTTTT. Protein: CASSYVLASRTGELFF. Variable domain in full (rest from reference TRBV7-8 and TRBJ2-2): GAGVSQSPRYKVAKRGQDVALRCDPISGHVSLFWYQQALGQGPEFLTYFQNEAQLDKSGLPSDRFFAERPEGSVSTLKIQRTQQEDSAVYLCASSYVLASRTGELFFGEGSRLTVL.